This T cell receptor beta chain was observed in a study of blood T cell repertoires in COVID-19. Assay: immunoSEQ multiplex PCR; the TCRdb copy retains only in-frame clones and omits some. The sample shows some 490,000 clones, 75% to 90% of them seen only once. Trimming cost V 0 bases and J 0 bases; bases outside gene matches: 10. The CDR3 has 19 residues. Germline CDR1 SGDLS, CDR2 YYNGEE. The J gene is TRBJ2-3, the V gene TRBV9; 10 bases are a match to TRBD1. Sequences were obtained from peripheral blood. The TCR sequence derives from a human donor in a cohort sampled during active COVID-19. The DNA of the CDR3 is TGTGCCAGCAGCGTAGGGGCGGGACAGGGGAGATATAGCACAGATACGCAGTATTTT. Translating it yields CASSVGAGQGRYSTDTQYF.